One and the same sample provided the 9 T cell receptor beta chains below, sequenced in a study of blood T cell repertoires in COVID-19. Assay: immunoSEQ multiplex PCR; the TCRdb copy retains only in-frame clones and omits some. This sample has approximately 120,000 clones, with approximately 84% found just once. The sequencing sample was made of peripheral blood. These receptor sequences come from a human donor in a cohort sampled during active COVID-19.

This rearrangement joins TRBV5-8 to TRBJ1-1, with 9 bases fitting TRBD1. The V gene's germline CDR1 is SGHTS and CDR2 YDEGEE. The CDR3 has 14 amino acids. J gave up 1 base and V 6 bases, and 4 bases lay outside the gene matches. Here the CDR3 reads CASTLTGGNTEAFF. The CDR3 region has the DNA TGTGCCAGCACCCTGACAGGGGGGAACACTGAAGCTTTCTTT.

V usage is TRBV1 and J usage is TRBJ1-2. TRBV1 is a pseudogene. There are 19 residues in the CDR3. The CDR3 DNA reads TGCACCAGCAGCCAAGATGTACCGGTGAGGCAGCCCTCTAACTATGGCTACACCTTC. Amino acid sequence: CTSSQDVPVRQPSNYGYTF.

The chain recombines TRBV7-9 with TRBJ1-5; TRBD1 agrees at 7 bases. The CDR3 consists of 13 residues. Germline-derived CDR1 and CDR2 are SEHNR and FQNEAQ (reference sequence). Trimming removed 4 bases from V and 4 bases from J; junction bases left unmatched: 1. The CDR3 DNA is TGTGCCAGCAGCTGGACAGGTAATCAGCCCCAGCATTTT. Translation: CASSWTGNQPQHF.

In DNA, the CDR3 is TGTGCCATACAGGGGAGTAAGAACACCGGGGAGCTGTTTTTT. Encoded protein: CAIQGSKNTGELFF. The J gene is TRBJ2-2, the V gene TRBV10-3; 7 bases line up with TRBD1. This CDR3 contains 14 residues. Trimming cost V 9 bases and J 1 base; bases outside gene matches: 5. Germline CDR1 is ENHRY and CDR2 is SYGVKD.

V gene TRBV5-4 combines with J gene TRBJ1-1; a possible D gene is TRBD1 (5 bases). The CDR3 totals 14 residues. The ends were cut back, 0 bases at V and 0 bases at J, with 6 bases in the middle. CDR1 is SGHNT, CDR2 YYREEE, per germline (reference sequence). This chain's CDR3 is CASSLAGMNTEAFF. DNA of the CDR3: TGTGCCAGCAGCTTGGCAGGGATGAACACTGAAGCTTTCTTT.

The chain recombines TRBV5-1 with TRBJ1-5; 7 nucleotides agree with TRBD1. This CDR3 is 15 amino acids long. Looked up from germline, CDR1 is SGHRS and CDR2 is YFSETQ. The V gene end was trimmed by 0 bases and the J gene end by 4 bases; junction bases not matched to a gene: 4. The CDR3: CASSLGGTANQPQHF. CDR3 bases: TGCGCCAGCAGCTTGGGAGGGACAGCAAATCAGCCCCAGCATTTT.

The chain couples TRBV2 to TRBJ1-6; 8 bases are shared with TRBD1. Trimming removed 6 bases from V and 5 bases from J; junction bases left unmatched: 9. The CDR3 consists of 16 residues. Germline loops: CDR1 SNHLY, CDR2 FYNNEI. The CDR3 coding sequence is TGTGCCAGCAGGGACCCTTTACAGGGGGATAATTCACCCCTCCACTTT. Encoded protein: CASRDPLQGDNSPLHF. Based on the CDR3 plus reference TRBV2 and TRBJ1-6, the full variable domain is EPEVTQTPSHQVTQMGQEVILRCVPISNHLYFYWYRQILGQKVEFLVSFYNNEISEKSEIFDDQFSVERPDGSNFTLKIRSTKLEDSAMYFCASRDPLQGDNSPLHFGNGTRLTVT.

This clone has just one count. This chain links TRBV5-4 with TRBJ2-1; possibly TRBD1 for D (7 bases). The V and J ends lost 1 base and 6 bases respectively, with 17 bases between them. The CDR3 covers 16 residues. In germline, CDR1 is SGHNT, CDR2 YYREEE (reference sequence). The CDR3, as DNA: TGTGCCAGCAGCTTGAGCAGACAGGGAGGCACCAATGAGCAGTTCTTC. It is translated as CASSLSRQGGTNEQFF.

The chain is built from TRBV4-1 and TRBJ1-6, with unresolved D. Trimming took off 1 base at V and 8 bases at J, with 18 bases between the two ends. The germline V gene has CDR1 MGHRA and CDR2 YSYEKL. The CDR3 is made up of 17 amino acids. CDR3: CASSQGRRPQADSPLHF. In DNA form, the CDR3 reads TGCGCCAGCAGCCAAGGCCGCCGGCCCCAAGCGGATTCACCCCTCCACTTT.